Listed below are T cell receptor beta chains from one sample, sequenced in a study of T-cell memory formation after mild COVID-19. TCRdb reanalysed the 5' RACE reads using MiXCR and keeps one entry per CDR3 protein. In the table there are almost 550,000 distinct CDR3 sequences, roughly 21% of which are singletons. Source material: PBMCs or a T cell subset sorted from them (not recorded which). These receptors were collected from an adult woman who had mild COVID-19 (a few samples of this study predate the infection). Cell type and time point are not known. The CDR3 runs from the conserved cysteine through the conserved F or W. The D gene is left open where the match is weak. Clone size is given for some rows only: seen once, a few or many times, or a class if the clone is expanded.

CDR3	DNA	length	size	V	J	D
CASSLEGTGGDTQYF	TGTGCCAGCAGCTTAGAGGGTACAGGTGGAGATACGCAGTATTTT	15	NA	TRBV13	TRBJ2-3	NA
CATSDLTWGNEQFF	TGTGCCACCAGTGATTTGACATGGGGCAATGAGCAGTTCTTC	14	NA	TRBV24-1	TRBJ2-1	NA
CATSGTSNQPQHF	TGTGCCACCAGTGGTACAAGCAATCAGCCCCAGCATTTT	13	few	TRBV24-1	TRBJ1-5	NA
CSAPVGGKGTEAFF	TGCAGTGCCCCCGTTGGGGGCAAGGGCACTGAAGCTTTCTTT	14	NA	TRBV20-1	TRBJ1-1	NA
CASSPLGETQYF	TGTGCCAGCAGTCCCCTAGGAGAGACCCAGTACTTC	12	many	TRBV18	TRBJ2-5	NA
CASSLSGGAGYGYTF	TGTGCCAGCAGCTTGTCAGGGGGCGCGGGCTATGGCTACACCTTC	15	NA	TRBV5-5	TRBJ1-2	TRBD1
CSVGRGKGTRETQYF	TGCAGCGTTGGCCGTGGGAAAGGTACTCGGGAGACCCAGTACTTC	15	NA	TRBV29-1	TRBJ2-5	NA
CASSSGQVSAAGTEAFF	TGTGCCAGCAGCTCAGGACAGGTTAGTGCCGCAGGGACTGAAGCTTTCTTT	17	many	TRBV7-9	TRBJ1-1	TRBD1
CSVSDGSYEQYF	TGCAGCGTTTCCGACGGCTCCTACGAGCAGTACTTC	12	few	TRBV29-1	TRBJ2-7	NA
CASTQLETYNEQFF	TGTGCCAGCACCCAATTGGAAACCTACAATGAGCAGTTCTTC	14	few	TRBV6-2/TRBV6-3	TRBJ2-1	NA
CASSNRRVSVTEAFF	TGTGCCAGCAGTAACCGTCGGGTGTCGGTCACTGAAGCTTTCTTT	15	few	TRBV12-3/TRBV12-4	TRBJ1-1	NA
CASSLGGTVSLNEQYF	TGTGCCAGCAGCTTAGGTGGAACGGTCTCTCTCAACGAGCAGTACTTC	16	few	TRBV7-9	TRBJ2-7	NA
CASRSGDMNTEAFF	TGTGCCAGCCGCTCGGGGGATATGAACACTGAAGCTTTCTTT	14	NA	TRBV6-5	TRBJ1-1	NA
CASSSETGAEAFF	TGTGCCAGCAGCTCCGAGACTGGGGCTGAAGCTTTCTTT	13	NA	TRBV7-2	TRBJ1-1	NA
CASSRYTNEQFF	TGTGCCAGCAGTAGGTATACAAATGAGCAGTTCTTC	12	NA	TRBV7-9	TRBJ2-1	NA
CASSVEPVPSSYEQYF	TGCGCCAGCAGTGTCGAGCCAGTCCCGAGCTCCTACGAGCAGTACTTC	16	NA	TRBV10-1	TRBJ2-7	NA